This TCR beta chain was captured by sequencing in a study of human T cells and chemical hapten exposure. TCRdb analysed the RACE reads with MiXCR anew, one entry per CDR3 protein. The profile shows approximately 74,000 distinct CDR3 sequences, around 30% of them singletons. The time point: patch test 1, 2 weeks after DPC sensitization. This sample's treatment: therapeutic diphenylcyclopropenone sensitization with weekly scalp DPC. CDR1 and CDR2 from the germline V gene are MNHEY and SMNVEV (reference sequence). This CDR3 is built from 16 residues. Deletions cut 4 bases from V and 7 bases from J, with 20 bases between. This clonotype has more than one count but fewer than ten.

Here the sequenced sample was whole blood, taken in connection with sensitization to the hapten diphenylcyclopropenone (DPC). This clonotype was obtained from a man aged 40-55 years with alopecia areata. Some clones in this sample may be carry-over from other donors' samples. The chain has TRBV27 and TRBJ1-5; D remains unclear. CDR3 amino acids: CASSSLPPTTGQPQHF. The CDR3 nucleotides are TGTGCCAGCAGTTCCCTCCCCCCCACGACGGGACAGCCCCAGCATTTT.